This note documents a single TCR beta chain sequence. Its antigen is not identified. This sample is part of a study of cytomegalovirus exposure and HLA in healthy donors. PCR involved 60 Vbeta and 13 Jbeta primers. Only in-frame clones appear in the TCRdb table, and some are missing; sequencing was by immunoSEQ multiplex PCR. The ten top clones account for 1.7%, within a sample of some 130,000 clones. General observations from the study: A later analysis reportedly found that, within productive TCRs, an Asian-associated ancestry cluster had fewer N-insertions than the mean observed across the roughly 700 donors. The listing of roughly 160 TCR beta chains classed them as cytomegalovirus-associated. A later examination showed that TCR association rates differed by HLA locus, with DRB1 most and HLA-C fewest. The productive fraction for most TCR beta V segments was about 87% or about 30% in an earlier analysis.

Source material: PBMCs. The sequence was collected from a man aged 18 to 30 in good health and CMV-seronegative.

As DNA, the CDR3 is TGTGCCAGCACCGGGATGGGAAGCAATCAGCCCCAGCATTTT. It specifies CASTGMGSNQPQHF. The chain carries TRBV6-5 and TRBJ1-5; D gene unclear. Germline loops: CDR1 MNHEY, CDR2 SVGAGI. The V and J ends lost 7 bases and 1 base respectively, with 11 bases between them. The CDR3 extends over 14 amino acids.